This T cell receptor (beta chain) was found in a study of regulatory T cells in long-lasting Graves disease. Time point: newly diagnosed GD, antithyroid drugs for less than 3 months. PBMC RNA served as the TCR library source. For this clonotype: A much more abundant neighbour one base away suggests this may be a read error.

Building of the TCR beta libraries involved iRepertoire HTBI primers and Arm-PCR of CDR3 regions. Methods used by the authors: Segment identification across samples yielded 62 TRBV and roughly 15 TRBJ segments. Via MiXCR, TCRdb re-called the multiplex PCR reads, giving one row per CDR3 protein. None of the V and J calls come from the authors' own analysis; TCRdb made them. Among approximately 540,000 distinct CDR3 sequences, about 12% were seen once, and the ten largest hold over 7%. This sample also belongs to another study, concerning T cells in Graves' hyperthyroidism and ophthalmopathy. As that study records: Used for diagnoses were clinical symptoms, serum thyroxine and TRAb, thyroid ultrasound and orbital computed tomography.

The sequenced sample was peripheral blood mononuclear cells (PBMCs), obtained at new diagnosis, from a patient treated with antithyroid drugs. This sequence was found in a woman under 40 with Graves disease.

CDR3 nucleotide sequence: TGTACCAGCAGCTTAGTTCGCCGCACAGATACGCAGTATTTT. It specifies CTSSLVRRTDTQYF. This chain connects TRBV7-2 to TRBJ2-3; D unclear. Between the trimmed V and J ends, which lost 1 base and 1 base, there was a span of 6 bases. The CDR3 spans 14 residues. CDR1 and CDR2 (germline): SGHTA, FQGNSA.